The clone carrying this TCR beta chain was seen only a few times. Its antigen is still unknown. This sample is part of a study of cytomegalovirus exposure and HLA in healthy donors. Study as a whole: Roughly 80 million unique TCRs from HLA-typed donors were held in an early data release.

The CDR3 covers 15 residues. V dropped 4 bases and J dropped 2; count of bases not matched to a gene: 3. Germline CDR1 SGHDT, CDR2 YYEEEE. The PCR had 60 Vbeta and 13 Jbeta primers. Libraries were prepared by immunoSEQ multiplex PCR; TCRdb keeps only in-frame clonotypes and omits some of them. The sample contains approximately 130,000 clones, 87% of which appear only once. Study outcomes and limitations: Confirmation was obtained in vitro that three CMV-associated chains are specific for CMV antigens. Upon later analysis, TCR association rates were observed to vary by HLA locus, being highest for DRB1 and lowest for HLA-C.

Sequences were obtained from PBMCs. The receptor was derived from a woman in her twenties or thirties in good health and CMV-seronegative. The chain combines TRBV5-6 with TRBJ2-7; TRBD2 agrees at 13 bases. CDR3 coding DNA: TGTGCCAGCAGCCAAGGACTAGCGGGAGCCTACGAGCAGTACTTC. As protein: CASSQGLAGAYEQYF.